This TCR beta chain is from a study of blood T cell repertoires in COVID-19. Whole-study context: The samples span acute and convalescent COVID-19 from the United States, Italy and Spain.

Donors in Cohort 3 counted as recovered after two negative PCRs, clearance, or symptom resolution. Between the trimmed V and J ends, which lost 10 bases and 0 bases, there was a span of 19 bases. The CDR3 extends over 15 amino acids. CDR1 is LNHDA and CDR2 is SQIVND in the germline V gene (reference sequence). Source study methods: Reference gene primer amplification gave estimated nucleated cell counts. Clones were sequenced by immunoSEQ multiplex PCR, and TCRdb holds only the in-frame ones, with some missing. For V, J and clone size, that table is used; D and trimming come from the DNA. The repertoire includes hundreds of thousands of clones, about nine tenths of them detected once, and approximately 4.1% sits in the top ten.

This TCR was sampled from a man aged 30 to 39 who had recovered from COVID-19. The rearrangement joins TRBV19 to TRBJ2-7; tentative D call: TRBD2 (5 bases). The sample consisted of PBMCs or T cells enriched from blood (not recorded which). Written as DNA, the CDR3 is TGTGCCACCTCTAACCGACGGGGTTCCTCCTACGAGCAGTACTTC. Protein sequence: CATSNRRGSSYEQYF.